The 30 T cell receptor beta chains below all came from one sample that was sequenced in a study of shared clonotypes between healthy human individuals (dated by TCRdb to the early 2020s). The library was prepared using the immunoSEQ multiplex PCR assay. In its TCRdb copy, this immuneACCESS table keeps in-frame sequences only and misses some clones. Where compared with another copy, unresolved V genes explain less than half of these, and the others have no known cause. Recorded for this sample are a few million clones; approximately 95% of them occurred a single time. The ten largest account for 0.1% to 0.15% of the sample. The sample consisted of naive CD4+ T cells sorted from blood. The cell subset or site label, as the study defines it: CD45RA+ positively selected. These receptors were taken from a man in his late teens or twenties in good health.

CDR3 nucleotides: TGCAGCGTCGGGACAGGAGCCGCCCAAGAGACCCAGTACTTC. As protein: CSVGTGAAQETQYF. The chain recombines TRBV29-1 with TRBJ2-5, with TRBD1 identical over 8 bases. The CDR3 length is 14 residues. Per the germline V gene, CDR1 is SQVTM and CDR2 is ANQGSEA. After removal of 6 bases from V and 1 base from J, the junction contained 7 bases not matched to a gene.

This rearrangement joins TRBV6-1 to TRBJ1-5, with D possibly TRBD1 on 5 matching bases. CDR1 is MNHNS and CDR2 is SASEGT in the germline V gene. Trimming took 8 bases from V and 6 from J, leaving 14 bases between them. The CDR3 consists of 13 residues. CDR3 in amino acids: CASVWGVSQPQHF. The CDR3 DNA follows: TGTGCCAGCGTCTGGGGGGTCTCTCAGCCCCAGCATTTT.

CDR3: CASSPLAGAHEQYF. The CDR3 nucleotides are TGTGCCAGCTCACCACTAGCGGGAGCCCACGAGCAGTACTTC. The chain carries TRBV18 and TRBJ2-7; 9 bases line up with TRBD2. CDR3 size: 14 residues. V gave up 1 base and J gave up 5 bases; unmatched junction bases: 3. Looked up from germline, CDR1 is KGHSH and CDR2 is LQKENI.

This chain uses TRBV6-5 with TRBJ2-3; the D is unclear. CDR3 size: 15 residues. V lost 0 bases and J 2 bases, leaving 9 bases between the germline ends. Germline values: CDR1 MNHEY, CDR2 SVGAGI. The CDR3 loop is CASSYSQLDTDTQYF. CDR3 in DNA: TGTGCCAGCAGTTACTCCCAGCTCGACACAGATACGCAGTATTTT.

This clone showed up just once. The chain has TRBV29-1 and TRBJ2-2; no firm D call. The germline CDR1 and CDR2 sequences are SQVTM and ANQGSEA. Trimming took 3 bases from V and 1 from J, leaving 6 bases between them. The CDR3 is 13 amino acids. CDR3 sequence (DNA): TGCAGCGTTGATCAGAGGAACACCGGGGAGCTGTTTTTT. This gives the protein CSVDQRNTGELFF.

The chain is built from TRBV6-1 and TRBJ1-6; maybe TRBD1 (5 bases). CDR3 length: 15 residues. V was clipped by 6 bases and J by 7 bases, with 16 bases between them. Germline values: CDR1 MNHNS, CDR2 SASEGT. CDR3 sequence: CASSPGIMGNSPLHF. DNA for the CDR3: TGTGCCAGCAGCCCAGGGATTATGGGGAATTCACCCCTCCACTTT.

J is TRBJ2-7 and V is TRBV5-6; D ambiguous. V lost 1 base, J lost 5 bases, and 13 bases lay in between. Germline V CDR1 and CDR2: SGHDT, YYEEEE. This CDR3 spans 14 amino acids. The CDR3 is CASSLYQVSNEQYF. The CDR3 DNA follows: TGTGCCAGCAGCTTGTATCAGGTCTCTAACGAGCAGTACTTC.

This clone was seen once. This rearrangement joins TRBV9 to TRBJ2-2, with TRBD2 as a possible D gene (5 bases). Germline lookup yields CDR1 SGDLS and CDR2 YYNGEE. V dropped 0 bases and J dropped 4 bases, with 10 bases sitting between them. The CDR3 is made up of 15 amino acids. CDR3 coding DNA: TGTGCCAGCAGCGTAGGTGTGGGGAGCACCGGGGAGCTGTTTTTT. Translation: CASSVGVGSTGELFF.

A remark on this clone: Other DNA sequences in the sample encode the same CDR3. The chain is built from TRBV5-1 and TRBJ2-5; D is unresolved. There are 13 residues in the CDR3. Germline V lookup: CDR1 SGHRS, CDR2 YFSETQ. Trimming stripped 0 bases from V and 4 bases from J, with 7 bases between. This CDR3 is CASSLASGETQYF. As DNA, the CDR3 is TGCGCCAGCAGCTTGGCCTCCGGAGAGACCCAGTACTTC.

Comment on this clone: Other DNA sequences in the sample encode the same CDR3. The chain couples TRBV7-8 to TRBJ1-1; D remains ambiguous. This CDR3 comprises 12 residues. Looked up from germline, CDR1 is SGHVS and CDR2 is FQNEAQ. V lost 1 base to trimming and J lost 7 bases, with 7 bases between them. In DNA form, the CDR3 reads TGTGCCAGCAGCTTAGTACGAGGTGAAGCTTTCTTT. Protein sequence: CASSLVRGEAFF. Full variable domain (outside the CDR3, taken from reference TRBV7-8 and TRBJ1-1): GAGVSQSPRYKVAKRGQDVALRCDPISGHVSLFWYQQALGQGPEFLTYFQNEAQLDKSGLPSDRFFAERPEGSVSTLKIQRTQQEDSAVYLCASSLVRGEAFFGQGTRLTVV.

V gene TRBV18 combines with J gene TRBJ2-7, with TRBD2 matching over 8 bases. This CDR3 has 14 residues. In germline, CDR1 is KGHSH, CDR2 LQKENI. J gave up 4 bases and V 1 base, and 3 bases lay outside the gene matches. CDR3 protein: CASSPQRETYEQYF. CDR3 sequence (DNA): TGTGCCAGCTCACCACAGCGGGAGACTTACGAGCAGTACTTC.

The rearrangement links TRBV5-4 to TRBJ1-1; D is perhaps TRBD1 (5 bases). Trimming cost V 4 bases and J 0 bases, with 13 bases left between them. The CDR3 contains 15 residues. Germline V gene data show CDR1 as SGHNT and CDR2 as YYREEE (reference sequence). The chain's CDR3 is CASSIPGRMNTEAFF. DNA of the CDR3: TGTGCCAGCAGCATCCCGGGACGGATGAACACTGAAGCTTTCTTT.

This clone was recorded once. The CDR3 protein is CASSVGSRGPGTEAFF. The CDR3 DNA follows: TGTGCCAGCAGCGTAGGGTCCAGGGGGCCGGGGACTGAAGCTTTCTTT. This chain connects TRBV9 to TRBJ1-1, with 8 bases identical to TRBD1. In germline, CDR1 is SGDLS, CDR2 YYNGEE. The CDR3 extends over 16 amino acids. The trim removed 0 bases at V and 5 bases at J, leaving 9 bases unmatched.

The chain couples TRBV9 to TRBJ2-2; the D is unclear. The CDR3 is 14 amino acids. Germline V lookup: CDR1 SGDLS, CDR2 YYNGEE. V shed 4 bases and J shed 5 bases, with 12 bases lying between them. CDR3 nucleotide sequence: TGTGCCAGCAGCCTAATCGGGTCGACCGGGGAGCTGTTTTTT. It yields the protein CASSLIGSTGELFF.

In this sample, this clone turned up a few times. The genes are TRBV6-5 and TRBJ1-6; 10 bases are a match to TRBD1. This CDR3 has 15 residues. V lost 6 bases and J lost 10; bases outside the gene matches: 9. Germline V gives CDR1 MNHEY, CDR2 SVGAGI. The CDR3: CASSVDPGQGSPLHF. DNA for the CDR3: TGTGCCAGCAGCGTCGACCCGGGACAGGGGTCACCCCTCCACTTT.

This chain links TRBV7-9 with TRBJ2-7; TRBD1 agrees at 9 bases. With V trimmed by 7 bases and J by 2 bases, 9 bases remained unmatched. The CDR3 is 15 residues long. In germline, CDR1 is SEHNR, CDR2 FQNEAQ (reference sequence). The CDR3: CASTPMGTGPYEQYF. CDR3 DNA sequence: TGTGCCAGCACCCCGATGGGGACAGGGCCCTACGAGCAGTACTTC.

This chain uses TRBV5-4 with TRBJ2-7; TRBD1 matches at 9 bases. CDR1 is SGHNT and CDR2 is YYREEE in the germline V gene (reference sequence). The V and J ends lost 1 base and 4 bases, in that order; junction bases with no gene match: 6. The CDR3 consists of 15 residues. CDR3 bases: TGTGCCAGCAGCTTGAACAGGGGGCGAATTTACGAGCAGTACTTC. This codes for CASSLNRGRIYEQYF.

The V call is TRBV7-9, the J call TRBJ2-3, with TRBD2 identical over 7 bases. With 2 bases clipped from V and 1 base from J, the junction kept 6 bases outside the gene matches. Germline V gene lookup returns CDR1 SEHNR and CDR2 FQNEAQ (reference sequence). The CDR3 length is 16 residues. The CDR3 nucleotides are TGTGCCAGCAGCTTAAAGGGTCTAGCGGGCACAGATACGCAGTATTTT. Its protein is CASSLKGLAGTDTQYF.

This rearrangement joins TRBV5-4 to TRBJ2-1, with D perhaps assigned TRBD1 or TRBD2 (5 bases each). V lost 4 bases to trimming and J lost 5 bases, with 7 bases between them. The germline gives CDR1 SGHNT, CDR2 YYREEE (reference sequence). The length of the CDR3 is 12 residues. The CDR3 region has the DNA TGTGCCAGCAGCCGAGGGGACAATGAGCAGTTCTTC. Amino acid sequence: CASSRGDNEQFF.

The J gene is TRBJ1-1, the V gene TRBV14, with a tentative D call TRBD1 (5 bases). Per germline, CDR1 SGHDN and CDR2 FVKESK. The CDR3 extends over 14 amino acids. Trimming removed 7 bases from V and 0 bases from J, with 12 bases in between. The CDR3 is CASKLGVVNTEAFF. Written as DNA, the CDR3 is TGTGCCAGCAAGCTAGGGGTAGTGAACACTGAAGCTTTCTTT.

The chain employs TRBV10-3 and TRBJ2-1, with 15 bases matching TRBD2. CDR1 and CDR2 from the germline V gene are ENHRY and SYGVKD. V lost 10 bases to trimming and J lost 1 base; unmatched junction nucleotides: 2. There are 15 residues in the CDR3. CDR3 sequence reads: CATGTSGRSYNEQFF. Written as DNA, the CDR3 is TGTGCCACCGGGACTAGCGGGAGGTCCTACAATGAGCAGTTCTTC.

Of note for this clone: Sequence at one end of the junction differs from germline and may be a read error. The V and J genes are TRBV15 and TRBJ2-1; TRBD1 agrees at 7 bases. Germline CDR1 and CDR2: LNHNV and YYDKDF (reference sequence). The CDR3 has 16 amino acids. The CDR3 loop reads CATSAPTGTLYDEQFF. In DNA form, the CDR3 reads TGTGCCACCAGCGCCCCGACAGGGACCCTCTACGATGAGCAGTTCTTC.

To note about this clone: Other DNA sequences within the sample encode an identical CDR3. The chain links TRBV27 to TRBJ2-7; 10 bases align to TRBD2. The CDR3 runs 13 residues. The V gene end was trimmed by 11 bases and the J gene end by 0 bases; junction bases not matched to a gene: 4. Germline lookup yields CDR1 MNHEY and CDR2 SMNVEV (reference sequence). CDR3: CASRTSGSYEQYF. The CDR3 region has the DNA TGTGCCTCGAGGACTAGCGGCTCCTACGAGCAGTACTTC.

The chain carries TRBV29-1 and TRBJ2-5; 8 nucleotides agree with TRBD1. The CDR3 totals 13 residues. Trimming cost V 7 bases and J 4 bases; bases outside gene matches: 8. Looked up from germline, CDR1 is SQVTM and CDR2 is ANQGSEA. DNA of the CDR3: TGCAGCGGCTACAGGGGGATGGGAGAGACCCAGTACTTC. Translating it yields CSGYRGMGETQYF.

CDR3 coding DNA: TGTGCCAGCAGCTTAGCGGCAGATACGAACACTGAAGCTTTCTTT. Translation: CASSLAADTNTEAFF. V and J are TRBV7-9 and TRBJ1-1; D gene uncertain. This CDR3 is built from 15 residues. CDR1 is SEHNR and CDR2 is FQNEAQ in the germline V gene (reference sequence). The V end lost 0 bases, the J end lost 1 base, and 9 bases lay between the germline ends.

The V gene is TRBV9, the J gene TRBJ1-6; TRBD1 might be the D (5 bases). The V and J ends lost 4 bases and 5 bases respectively, with 13 bases between them. The CDR3 covers 15 residues. CDR1 is SGDLS, CDR2 YYNGEE, per germline. The CDR3: CASSPSGRDNSPLHF. CDR3 bases: TGTGCCAGCAGCCCTTCCGGCAGGGATAATTCACCCCTCCACTTT.

The chain is built from TRBV29-1 and TRBJ1-1; D possibly corresponds to TRBD1 (5 bases). This CDR3 contains 13 residues. Per the germline V gene, CDR1 is SQVTM and CDR2 is ANQGSEA. Deletions cut 8 bases from V and 6 bases from J, with 19 bases between. The CDR3 is CSLGQKGNAEAFF. CDR3 nucleotides: TGCAGCTTGGGGCAGAAGGGTAACGCTGAAGCTTTCTTT.

The chain employs TRBV19 and TRBJ2-1, with TRBD2 identical over 11 bases. Germline CDR1 and CDR2: LNHDA and SQIVND (reference sequence). The length of the CDR3 is 16 residues. The J segment lost 1 base and the V segment lost 6 bases, leaving 5 bases of the junction unmatched. Written as DNA, the CDR3 is TGTGCCAGTAGCACGGGGACTAGCGGTTCCTACAATGAGCAGTTCTTC. Encoded protein: CASSTGTSGSYNEQFF.

Comment on this clone: This CDR3 is also generated by other DNA sequences in the sample. The CDR3 protein is CASSPSGAGEKLFF. The CDR3 region has the DNA TGTGCCAGCTCACCGTCGGGGGCGGGTGAAAAACTGTTTTTT. The rearrangement joins TRBV18 to TRBJ1-4, with a tentative D call TRBD1 (6 bases). Trimming cost V 3 bases and J 7 bases, with 12 bases left between them. The CDR3 runs to 14 residues. Germline V gene sequence: CDR1 KGHSH, CDR2 LQKENI.

The chain uses TRBV11-2 and TRBJ2-4; D not resolved. The V gene lost 5 bases and the J gene lost 8 bases, with 7 bases spanning the gap. The CDR3 runs 11 residues. CDR1 SGHAT and CDR2 FQNNGV come from the germline V gene. Written as DNA, the CDR3 is TGTGCCAGCAGCCCCCAAGACATTCAGTACTTC. It translates to CASSPQDIQYF.